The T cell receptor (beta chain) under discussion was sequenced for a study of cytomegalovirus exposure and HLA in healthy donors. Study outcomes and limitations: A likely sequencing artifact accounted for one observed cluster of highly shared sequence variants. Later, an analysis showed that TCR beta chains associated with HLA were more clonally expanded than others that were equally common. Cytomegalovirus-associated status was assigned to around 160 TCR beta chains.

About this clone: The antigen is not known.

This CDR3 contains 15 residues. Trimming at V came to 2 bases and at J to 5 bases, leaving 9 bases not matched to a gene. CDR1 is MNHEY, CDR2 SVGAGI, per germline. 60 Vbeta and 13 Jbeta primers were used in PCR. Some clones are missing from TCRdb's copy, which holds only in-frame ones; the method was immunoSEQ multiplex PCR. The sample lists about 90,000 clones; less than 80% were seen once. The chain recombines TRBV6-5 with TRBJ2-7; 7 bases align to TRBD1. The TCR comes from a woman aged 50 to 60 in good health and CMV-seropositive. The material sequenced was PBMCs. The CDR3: CASSYITGQVHEQYF. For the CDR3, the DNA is TGTGCCAGCAGTTACATTACCGGACAGGTCCACGAGCAGTACTTC.